The rows below give T cell receptor beta chains drawn from one sample of a study of massively parallel sequencing of T cell beta chains. Each CDR3 protein is one row after TCRdb ran MiXCR on the 5' RACE reads. The sample records about 4,200 distinct CDR3 sequences, about 37% being singletons. Sequencing was performed on commercial RNA from peripheral blood pooled from many donors. These receptors were obtained from a pool of human donors in good health; the sample was commercial RNA pooled from many donors. CDR3s include the opening cysteine and the closing phenylalanine or tryptophan. Each record gives: J gene, V gene, CDR3 protein.

j_call: TRBJ1-5; v_call: TRBV29-1; cdr3_aa: CSVDPGGNQPQHF
j_call: TRBJ1-1; v_call: TRBV11-1; cdr3_aa: CASSLGEAFF
j_call: TRBJ2-3; v_call: TRBV5-1; cdr3_aa: CASSPDRGGSDTQYF
j_call: TRBJ1-2; v_call: TRBV18; cdr3_aa: CASSPLSGEGGYTF
j_call: TRBJ2-5; v_call: TRBV19; cdr3_aa: CASSMRGNQETQYF
j_call: TRBJ1-1; v_call: TRBV20-1; cdr3_aa: CSAETGSRTEAFF
j_call: TRBJ2-1; v_call: TRBV20-1; cdr3_aa: CSRTGDRYNEQFF
j_call: TRBJ1-2; v_call: TRBV25-1; cdr3_aa: CASSGQGDVLGYTF
j_call: TRBJ2-7; v_call: TRBV4-1; cdr3_aa: CASSQGFAGTYEQYF
j_call: TRBJ2-1; v_call: TRBV20-1; cdr3_aa: CSARDLVEYNEQFF
j_call: TRBJ2-1; v_call: TRBV18; cdr3_aa: CASSPRVDEQFF
j_call: TRBJ1-5; v_call: TRBV2; cdr3_aa: CASSEDAGQGNQPQHF
j_call: TRBJ2-7; v_call: TRBV10-3; cdr3_aa: CAISDGTKTYEQYF
j_call: TRBJ2-3; v_call: TRBV4-2; cdr3_aa: CASRSSPQDTQYF
j_call: TRBJ2-5; v_call: TRBV20-1; cdr3_aa: CSASKGMETQYF
j_call: TRBJ2-1; v_call: TRBV20-1; cdr3_aa: CSANSGGYNEQFF
j_call: TRBJ2-5; v_call: TRBV27; cdr3_aa: CASSIGGRQTQYF
j_call: TRBJ1-2; v_call: TRBV7-6; cdr3_aa: CASSLHRNYGYTF
j_call: TRBJ1-6; v_call: TRBV20-1; cdr3_aa: CSARQDSPLHF
j_call: TRBJ2-2; v_call: TRBV20-1; cdr3_aa: CSARDQSTGELFF
j_call: TRBJ1-2; v_call: TRBV7-2; cdr3_aa: CASSFPANYGYTF
j_call: TRBJ2-2; v_call: TRBV12-3/TRBV12-4; cdr3_aa: CASSLRQDTGELFF
j_call: TRBJ1-2; v_call: TRBV29-1; cdr3_aa: CSVVEGVKGYTF
j_call: TRBJ2-3; v_call: TRBV28; cdr3_aa: CASSSQGGTDTQYF
j_call: TRBJ2-7; v_call: TRBV20-1; cdr3_aa: CSAKGGDSPYEQYF
j_call: TRBJ2-7; v_call: TRBV11-3; cdr3_aa: CASSLGGVDEQYF
j_call: TRBJ1-6; v_call: TRBV7-3; cdr3_aa: CASSLTGSNSPLHF